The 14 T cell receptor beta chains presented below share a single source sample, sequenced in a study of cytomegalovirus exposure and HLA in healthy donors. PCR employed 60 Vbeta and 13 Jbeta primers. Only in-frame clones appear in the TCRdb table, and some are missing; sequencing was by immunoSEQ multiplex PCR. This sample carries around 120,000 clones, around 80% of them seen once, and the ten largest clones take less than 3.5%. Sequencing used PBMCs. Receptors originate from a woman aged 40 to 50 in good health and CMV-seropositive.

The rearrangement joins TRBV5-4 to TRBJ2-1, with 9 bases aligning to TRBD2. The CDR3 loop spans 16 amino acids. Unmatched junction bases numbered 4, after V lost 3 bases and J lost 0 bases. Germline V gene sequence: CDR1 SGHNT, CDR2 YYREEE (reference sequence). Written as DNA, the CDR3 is TGTGCCAGCAGCTCCTTTAGCGGGGGCTCCTACAATGAGCAGTTCTTC. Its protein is CASSSFSGGSYNEQFF.

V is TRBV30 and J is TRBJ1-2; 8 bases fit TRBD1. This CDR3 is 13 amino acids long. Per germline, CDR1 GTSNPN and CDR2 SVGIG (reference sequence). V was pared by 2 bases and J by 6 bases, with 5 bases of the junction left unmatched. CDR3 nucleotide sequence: TGTGCCTGGAGTTTCGACAGGGGAGATGGCTACACCTTC. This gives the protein CAWSFDRGDGYTF.

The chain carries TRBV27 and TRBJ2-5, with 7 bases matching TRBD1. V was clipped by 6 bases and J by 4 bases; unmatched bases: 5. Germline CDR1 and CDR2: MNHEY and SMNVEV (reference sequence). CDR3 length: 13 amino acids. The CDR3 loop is CASRPTGAETQYF. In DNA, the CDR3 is TGTGCCAGCAGGCCTACAGGGGCAGAGACCCAGTACTTC.

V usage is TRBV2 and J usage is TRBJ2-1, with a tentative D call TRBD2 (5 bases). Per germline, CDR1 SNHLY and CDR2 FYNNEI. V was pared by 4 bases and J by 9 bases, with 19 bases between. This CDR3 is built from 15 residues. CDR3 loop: CASSVEGVYLAEQFF. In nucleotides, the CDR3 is TGTGCCAGCAGTGTAGAGGGAGTATACCTAGCTGAGCAGTTCTTC.

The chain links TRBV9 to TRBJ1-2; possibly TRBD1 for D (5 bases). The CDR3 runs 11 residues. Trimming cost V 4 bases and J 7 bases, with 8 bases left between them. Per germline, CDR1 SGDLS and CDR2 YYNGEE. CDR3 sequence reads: CASSRGGGYTF. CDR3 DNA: TGTGCCAGCAGCCGGGGGGGTGGCTACACCTTC. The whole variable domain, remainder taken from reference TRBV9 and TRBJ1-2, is DSGVTQTPKHLITATGQRVTLRCSPRSGDLSVYWYQQSLDQGLQFLIQYYNGEERAKGNILERFSAQQFPDLHSELNLSSLELGDSALYFCASSRGGGYTFGSGTRLTVV.

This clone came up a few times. The chain's CDR3 is CASTGGVYNEQFF. DNA of the CDR3: TGTGCCAGTACAGGGGGCGTGTACAATGAGCAGTTCTTC. V gene TRBV19 combines with J gene TRBJ2-1; 8 bases match TRBD1. Trimming took 7 bases from V and 4 from J; bases not matched to a gene: 3. The CDR3 extends over 13 amino acids. The germline CDR1 and CDR2 sequences are LNHDA and SQIVND (reference sequence).

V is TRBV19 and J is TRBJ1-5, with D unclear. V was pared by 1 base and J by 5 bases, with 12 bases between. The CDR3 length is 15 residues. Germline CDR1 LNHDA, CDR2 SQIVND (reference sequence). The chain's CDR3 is CASSIVRGNYQPQHF. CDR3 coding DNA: TGTGCCAGTAGTATAGTTCGGGGTAACTATCAGCCCCAGCATTTT.

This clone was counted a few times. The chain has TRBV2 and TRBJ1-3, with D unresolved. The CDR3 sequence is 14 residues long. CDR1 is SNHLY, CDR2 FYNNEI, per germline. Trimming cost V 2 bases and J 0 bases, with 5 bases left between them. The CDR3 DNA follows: TGTGCCAGCAGTGAACCTCTCTCTGGAAACACCATATATTTT. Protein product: CASSEPLSGNTIYF.

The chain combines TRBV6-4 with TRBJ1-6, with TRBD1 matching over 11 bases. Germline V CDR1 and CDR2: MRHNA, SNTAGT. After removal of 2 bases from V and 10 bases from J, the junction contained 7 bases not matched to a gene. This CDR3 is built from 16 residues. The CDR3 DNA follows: TGTGCCAGCAGTGACCCGAGGGACAGGGGGAGGTCACCCCTCCACTTT. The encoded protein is CASSDPRDRGRSPLHF.

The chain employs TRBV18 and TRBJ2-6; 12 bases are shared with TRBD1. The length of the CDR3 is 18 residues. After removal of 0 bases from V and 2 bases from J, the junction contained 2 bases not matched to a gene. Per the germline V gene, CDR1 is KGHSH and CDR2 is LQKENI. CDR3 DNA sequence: TGTGCCAGCTCACCACCGGGACAGGGGGCTACTGGGGCCAACGTCCTGACTTTC. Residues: CASSPPGQGATGANVLTF.

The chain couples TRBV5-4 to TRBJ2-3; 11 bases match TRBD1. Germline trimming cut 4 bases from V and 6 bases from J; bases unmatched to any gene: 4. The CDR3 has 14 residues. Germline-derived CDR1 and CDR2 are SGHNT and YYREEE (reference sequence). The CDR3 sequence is CASSPGQGVDTQYF. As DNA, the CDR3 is TGTGCCAGCAGCCCGGGACAGGGGGTTGATACGCAGTATTTT.

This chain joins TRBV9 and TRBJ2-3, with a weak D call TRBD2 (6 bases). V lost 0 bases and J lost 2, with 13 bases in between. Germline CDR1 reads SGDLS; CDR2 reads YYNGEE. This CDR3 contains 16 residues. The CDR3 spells CASSVVGSGLTDTQYF. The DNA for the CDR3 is TGTGCCAGCAGCGTAGTTGGTAGCGGCCTCACAGATACGCAGTATTTT.

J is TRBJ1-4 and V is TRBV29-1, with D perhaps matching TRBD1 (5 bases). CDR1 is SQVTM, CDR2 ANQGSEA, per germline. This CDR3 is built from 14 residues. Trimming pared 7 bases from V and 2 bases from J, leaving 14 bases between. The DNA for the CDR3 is TGCAGCGGGGTAGGGAGGGGTACTAATGAAAAACTGTTTTTT. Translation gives CSGVGRGTNEKLFF.

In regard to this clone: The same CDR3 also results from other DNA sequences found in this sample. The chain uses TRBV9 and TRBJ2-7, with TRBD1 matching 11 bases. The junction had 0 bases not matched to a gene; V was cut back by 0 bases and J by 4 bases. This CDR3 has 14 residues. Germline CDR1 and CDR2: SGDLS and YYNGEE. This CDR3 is CASSVGDRGYEQYF. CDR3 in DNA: TGTGCCAGCAGCGTAGGGGACAGGGGGTACGAGCAGTACTTC.